This TCR beta chain emerged from a study of OX40 agonist ivuxolimab in advanced cancers. The assay was immunoSEQ multiplex PCR, and TCRdb's table has in-frame clones only and misses some. The sample has 74,000 or so clones; roughly 90% are singletons. General study findings and limits: Normalized T-cell clonal expansion was also low in some nonresponders. Within 6 weeks, CD4+ and CD8+ blood T cells expanded clonally at 0.1 to 3.0 mg/kg. The study found among the lowest clonal expansion in partial responders at 0.1-3.0 mg/kg.

Samples of blood were obtained at baseline, on cycle 4 day 1, and on cycle 7 day 1. About this clone: Its target is not known. The DNA is omitted, as the CDR3 cannot be located on it reliably, and the CDR3 follows TCRdb's listing.

The CDR3 spans 13 amino acids, including both terminal residues. In germline, CDR1 is LNHDA, CDR2 SQIVND (reference sequence). The V and J genes are TRBV19 and TRBJ2-5; TRBD2 was called by the table and not checked on the DNA. The material was CD4+ or CD8+ T cells sorted from blood, obtained in a trial of the OX40 agonist ivuxolimab. The clonotype was recovered from an adult with an advanced solid tumor such as melanoma, head and neck, liver or kidney cancer. This chain's CDR3 is CASTSGDRETQYF.